This T cell receptor (beta chain) was captured in a study of tumor-infiltrating lymphocytes in primary liver carcinoma. At the level of the study: Tumor stage was T1-T3 N0M0, and tumor size was roughly 4 to 10 cm across. Each of the samples returned roughly 3.65 to 7.5 million productive TCRbeta reads (a yield similar across tissue types).

Co-extraction of RNA and DNA was performed on about 20-32 mg of unsorted bulk tissue. Every patient in the cohort had a primary liver carcinoma. That carcinoma was treated by surgical resection. Tumor samples uniformly had over 80% viable tumor cells. A primer matching the constant region was used to make TCR beta cDNA from about 500 ng of total RNA. Researchers made the TCR beta libraries by running three nested multiplex PCR rounds with slightly modified ARM-PCR. Investigators reported that the first two PCR rounds, at 10 to 11 cycles each, used TRBV1-TRBV30 forward primers with a C-beta reverse primer. TCRdb used MiXCR to reprocess the multiplex PCR reads, holding one entry per CDR3 protein. Of tens of thousands of distinct CDR3 sequences in the sample, less than 75% are singletons; the top ten hold around 57%. Germline V gives CDR1 SGHAT, CDR2 FQNNGV. This CDR3 is 14 amino acids long. V was clipped by 3 bases and J by 1 base, with 9 bases between them.

This chain connects TRBV11-2 to TRBJ2-5, with D uncertain. The specimen sequenced was liver tumor tissue from sampling region 2. Subset reported: tumor region T2, inferior pole. This clonotype originated in a man aged 35 to 55 with primary liver carcinoma and hepatitis B virus infection. CDR3 nucleotides: TGTGCCAGCAGCTTTATGTCTGGCCAAGAGACCCAGTACTTC. This gives the protein CASSFMSGQETQYF.